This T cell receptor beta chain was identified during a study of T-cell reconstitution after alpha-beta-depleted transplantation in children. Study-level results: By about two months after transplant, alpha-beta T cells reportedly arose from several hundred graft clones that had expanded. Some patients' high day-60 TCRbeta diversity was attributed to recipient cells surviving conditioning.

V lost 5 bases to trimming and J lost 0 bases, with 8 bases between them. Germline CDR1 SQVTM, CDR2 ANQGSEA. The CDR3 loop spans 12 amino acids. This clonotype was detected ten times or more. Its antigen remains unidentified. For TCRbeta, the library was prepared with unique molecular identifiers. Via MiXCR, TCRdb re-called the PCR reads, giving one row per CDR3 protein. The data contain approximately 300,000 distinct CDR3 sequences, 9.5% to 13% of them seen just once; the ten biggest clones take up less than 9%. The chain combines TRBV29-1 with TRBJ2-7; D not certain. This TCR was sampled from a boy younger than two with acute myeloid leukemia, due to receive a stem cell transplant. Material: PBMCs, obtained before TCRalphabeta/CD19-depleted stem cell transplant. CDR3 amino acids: CSVLGSSYEQYF. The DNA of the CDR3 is TGCAGCGTTTTGGGCAGCTCCTACGAGCAGTACTTC.